This T cell receptor (beta chain) was observed in a study of blood T cell repertoires in COVID-19. Whole-study context: T cells, B-cell-depleted T cells, or PBMCs provided the cDNA or gDNA that served as material.

V gave up 5 bases and J gave up 1 base; unmatched junction bases: 15. Germline lookup yields CDR1 SEHNR and CDR2 FQNEAQ (reference sequence). The CDR3 has 19 amino acids. Study processing details: Nucleated cell number was recorded as an estimate derived from reference gene primer amplification. Assay used: immunoSEQ multiplex PCR; TCRdb lists only in-frame clones, some missing. V and J calls and clone size are copied from that table; D and trimming were computed from the DNA. The sample has about 88,000 clones; approximately 87% are singletons. The sample was peripheral blood. This TCR was recovered from a human donor in a cohort sampled during active COVID-19. This sequence joins TRBV7-9 and TRBJ2-3; 10 bases are shared with TRBD2. The CDR3 sequence is CASSTWLASGGLGTDTQYF. The CDR3 coding sequence is TGTGCCAGCAGCACCTGGCTGGCTAGCGGGGGCCTGGGCACAGATACGCAGTATTTT.